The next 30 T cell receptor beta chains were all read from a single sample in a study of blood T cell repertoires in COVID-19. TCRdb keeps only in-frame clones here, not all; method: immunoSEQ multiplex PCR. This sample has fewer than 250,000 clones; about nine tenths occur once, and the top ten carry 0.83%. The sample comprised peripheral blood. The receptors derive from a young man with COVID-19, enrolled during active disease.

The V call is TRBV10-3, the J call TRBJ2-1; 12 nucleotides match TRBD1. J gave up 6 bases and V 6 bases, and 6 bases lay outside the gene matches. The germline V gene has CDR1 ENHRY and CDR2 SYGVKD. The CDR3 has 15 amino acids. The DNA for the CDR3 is TGTGCCATCAGAATGGGACAGGGGGCGGTCAATGAGCAGTTCTTC. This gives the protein CAIRMGQGAVNEQFF.

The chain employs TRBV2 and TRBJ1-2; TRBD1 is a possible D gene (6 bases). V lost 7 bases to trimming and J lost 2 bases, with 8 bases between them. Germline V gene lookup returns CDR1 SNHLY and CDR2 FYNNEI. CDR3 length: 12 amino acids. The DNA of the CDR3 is TGTGCCAGCATTAGGGGGAACTATGGCTACACCTTC. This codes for CASIRGNYGYTF.

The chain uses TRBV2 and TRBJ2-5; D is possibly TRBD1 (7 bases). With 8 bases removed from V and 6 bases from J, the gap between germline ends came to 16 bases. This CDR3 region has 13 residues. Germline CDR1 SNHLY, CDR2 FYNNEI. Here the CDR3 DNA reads TGTGCCAGCGGGCAGGGGGGTGGAAAGACCCAGTACTTC. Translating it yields CASGQGGGKTQYF.

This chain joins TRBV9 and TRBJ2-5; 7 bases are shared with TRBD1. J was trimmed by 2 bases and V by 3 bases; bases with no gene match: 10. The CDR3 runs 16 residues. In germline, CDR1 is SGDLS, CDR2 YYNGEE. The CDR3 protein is CASSAGTGTAQETQYF. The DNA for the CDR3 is TGTGCCAGCAGCGCCGGAACCGGGACAGCACAAGAGACCCAGTACTTC.

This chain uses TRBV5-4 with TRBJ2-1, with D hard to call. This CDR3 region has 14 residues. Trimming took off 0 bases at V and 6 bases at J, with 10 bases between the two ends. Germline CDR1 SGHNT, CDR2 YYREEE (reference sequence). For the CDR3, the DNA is TGTGCCAGCAGCTTGGCTGCGGATTCCAATGAGCAGTTCTTC. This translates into CASSLAADSNEQFF.

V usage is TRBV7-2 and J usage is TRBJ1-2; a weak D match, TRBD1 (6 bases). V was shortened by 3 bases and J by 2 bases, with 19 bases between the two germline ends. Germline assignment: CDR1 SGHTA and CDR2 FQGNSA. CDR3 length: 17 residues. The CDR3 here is CASSLLPGTQLNYGYTF. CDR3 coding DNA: TGTGCCAGCAGCTTGCTTCCCGGGACACAGTTAAACTATGGCTACACCTTC.

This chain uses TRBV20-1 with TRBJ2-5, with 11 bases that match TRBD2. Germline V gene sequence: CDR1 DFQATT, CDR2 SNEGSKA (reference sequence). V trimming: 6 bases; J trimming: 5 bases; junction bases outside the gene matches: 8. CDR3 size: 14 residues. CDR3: CSASSGGAWETQYF. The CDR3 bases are TGCAGTGCGAGTAGCGGGGGGGCGTGGGAGACCCAGTACTTC.

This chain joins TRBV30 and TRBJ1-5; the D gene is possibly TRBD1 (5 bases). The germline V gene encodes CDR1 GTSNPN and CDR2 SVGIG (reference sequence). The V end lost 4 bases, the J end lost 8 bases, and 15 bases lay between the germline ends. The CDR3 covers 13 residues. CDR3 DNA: TGTGCCTGGACCCTCAGGGTCGGAGAGCCCCAGCATTTT. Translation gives CAWTLRVGEPQHF.

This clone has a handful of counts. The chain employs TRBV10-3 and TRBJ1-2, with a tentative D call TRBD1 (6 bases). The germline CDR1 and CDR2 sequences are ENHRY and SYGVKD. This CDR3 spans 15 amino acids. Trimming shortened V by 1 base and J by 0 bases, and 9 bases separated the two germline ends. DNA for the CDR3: TGTGCCATCAGTGAGTGGGCAGGGGCTAACTATGGCTACACCTTC. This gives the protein CAISEWAGANYGYTF.

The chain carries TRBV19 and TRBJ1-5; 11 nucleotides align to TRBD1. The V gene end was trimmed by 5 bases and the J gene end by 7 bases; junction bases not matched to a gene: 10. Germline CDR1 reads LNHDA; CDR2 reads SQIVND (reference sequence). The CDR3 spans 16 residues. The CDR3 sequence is CASSDPGQGGWQPQHF. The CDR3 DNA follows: TGTGCCAGTAGTGATCCGGGACAGGGGGGTTGGCAGCCCCAGCATTTT.

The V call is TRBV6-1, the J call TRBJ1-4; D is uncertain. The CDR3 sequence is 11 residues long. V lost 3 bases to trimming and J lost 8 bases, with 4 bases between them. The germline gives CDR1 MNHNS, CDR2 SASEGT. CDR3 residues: CASSDLEKLFF. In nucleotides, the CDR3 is TGTGCCAGCAGTGATTTAGAAAAACTGTTTTTT.

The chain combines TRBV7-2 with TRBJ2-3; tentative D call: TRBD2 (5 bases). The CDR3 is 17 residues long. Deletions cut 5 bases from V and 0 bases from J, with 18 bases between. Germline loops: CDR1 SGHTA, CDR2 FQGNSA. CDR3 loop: CASSPRAGSTSTDTQYF. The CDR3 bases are TGTGCCAGCAGCCCTAGGGCGGGCTCCACCAGCACAGATACGCAGTATTTT.

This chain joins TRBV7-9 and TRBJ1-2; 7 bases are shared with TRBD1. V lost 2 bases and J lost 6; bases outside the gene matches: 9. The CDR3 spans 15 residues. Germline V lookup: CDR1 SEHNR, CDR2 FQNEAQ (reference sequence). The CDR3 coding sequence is TGTGCCAGCAGCTTATCTGACCCACAGGGGAATGGCTACACCTTC. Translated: CASSLSDPQGNGYTF.

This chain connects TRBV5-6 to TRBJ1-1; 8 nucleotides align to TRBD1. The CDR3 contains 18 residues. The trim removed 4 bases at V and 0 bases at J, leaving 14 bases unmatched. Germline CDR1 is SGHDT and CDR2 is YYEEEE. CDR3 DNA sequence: TGTGCCAGCAGCGTCCGACAGGGGCTTATTTTAATGAACACTGAAGCTTTCTTT. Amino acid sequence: CASSVRQGLILMNTEAFF.

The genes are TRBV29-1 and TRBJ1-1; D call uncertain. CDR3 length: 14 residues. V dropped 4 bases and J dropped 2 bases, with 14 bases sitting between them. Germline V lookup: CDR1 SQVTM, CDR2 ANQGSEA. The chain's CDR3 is CSVVREGSNTEAFF. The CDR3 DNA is TGCAGCGTTGTGAGGGAAGGGTCTAACACTGAAGCTTTCTTT.

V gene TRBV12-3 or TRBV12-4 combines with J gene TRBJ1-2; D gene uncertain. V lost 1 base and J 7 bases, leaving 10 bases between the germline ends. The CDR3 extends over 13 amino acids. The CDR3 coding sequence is TGTGCCAGCAGTTTAGTGAGGGAGGGTGGCTACACCTTC. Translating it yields CASSLVREGGYTF.

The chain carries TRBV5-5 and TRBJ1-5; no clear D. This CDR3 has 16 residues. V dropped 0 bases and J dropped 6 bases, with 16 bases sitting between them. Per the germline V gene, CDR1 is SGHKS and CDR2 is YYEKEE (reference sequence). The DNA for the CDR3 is TGTGCCAGCAGCTTGGGTTCCGACGCGGGTAGTCAGCCCCAGCATTTT. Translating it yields CASSLGSDAGSQPQHF.

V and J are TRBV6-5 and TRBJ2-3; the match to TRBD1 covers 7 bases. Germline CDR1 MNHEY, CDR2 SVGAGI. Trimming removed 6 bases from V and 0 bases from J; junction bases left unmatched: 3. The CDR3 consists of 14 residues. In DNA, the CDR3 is TGTGCCAGCAGCCGGGACAGAAGCACAGATACGCAGTATTTT. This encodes CASSRDRSTDTQYF.

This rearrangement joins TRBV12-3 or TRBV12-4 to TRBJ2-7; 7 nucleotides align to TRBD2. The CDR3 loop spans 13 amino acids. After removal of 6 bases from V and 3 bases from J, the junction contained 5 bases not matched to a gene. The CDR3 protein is CASRKGLGYEQYF. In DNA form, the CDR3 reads TGTGCCAGCAGAAAAGGACTAGGCTACGAGCAGTACTTC.

CDR3 sequence: CASSPAPGQGNQPQHF. In DNA, the CDR3 is TGCGCCAGCAGCCCAGCCCCGGGACAGGGCAATCAGCCCCAGCATTTT. This chain links TRBV5-1 with TRBJ1-5; 8 nucleotides match TRBD1. The CDR3 loop spans 16 amino acids. Germline V gives CDR1 SGHRS, CDR2 YFSETQ. V lost 4 bases to trimming and J lost 2 bases; unmatched junction nucleotides: 8. Combining the CDR3 with reference TRBV5-1 and TRBJ1-5 gives the whole variable domain KAGVTQTPRYLIKTRGQQVTLSCSPISGHRSVSWYQQTPGQGLQFLFEYFSETQRNKGNFPGRFSGRQFSNSRSEMNVSTLELGDSALYLCASSPAPGQGNQPQHFGDGTRLSIL.

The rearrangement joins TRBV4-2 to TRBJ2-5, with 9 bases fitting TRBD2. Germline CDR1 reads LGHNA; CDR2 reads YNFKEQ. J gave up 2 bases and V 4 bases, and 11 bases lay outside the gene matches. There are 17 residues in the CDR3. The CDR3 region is CASSPSRLAVHQETQYF. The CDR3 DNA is TGTGCCAGCAGCCCCTCCCGACTAGCGGTGCATCAAGAGACCCAGTACTTC.

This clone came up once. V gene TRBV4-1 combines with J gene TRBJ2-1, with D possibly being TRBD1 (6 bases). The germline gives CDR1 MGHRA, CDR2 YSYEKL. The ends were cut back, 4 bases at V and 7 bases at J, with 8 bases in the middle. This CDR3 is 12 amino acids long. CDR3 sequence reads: CASSLGGNEQFF. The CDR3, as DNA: TGCGCCAGCAGCCTAGGGGGAAATGAGCAGTTCTTC.

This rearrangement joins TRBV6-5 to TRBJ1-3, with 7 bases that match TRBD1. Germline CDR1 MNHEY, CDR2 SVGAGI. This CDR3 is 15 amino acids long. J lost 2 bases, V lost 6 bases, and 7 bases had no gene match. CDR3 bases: TGTGCCAGCAGCTTGCAACAGGGGACTGGAAACACCATATATTTT. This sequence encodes CASSLQQGTGNTIYF.

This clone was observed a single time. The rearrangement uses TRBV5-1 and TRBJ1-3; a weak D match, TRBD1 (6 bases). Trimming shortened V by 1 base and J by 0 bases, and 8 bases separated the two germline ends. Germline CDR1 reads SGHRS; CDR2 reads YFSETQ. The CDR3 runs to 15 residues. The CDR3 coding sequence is TGCGCCAGCAGCTTGTTGGGGGCCTCTGGAAACACCATATATTTT. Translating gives CASSLLGASGNTIYF.

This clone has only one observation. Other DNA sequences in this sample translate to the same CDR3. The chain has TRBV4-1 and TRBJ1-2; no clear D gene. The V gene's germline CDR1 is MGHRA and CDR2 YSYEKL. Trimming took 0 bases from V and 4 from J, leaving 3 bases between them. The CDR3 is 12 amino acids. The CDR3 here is CASSQDSYGYTF. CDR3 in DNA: TGCGCCAGCAGCCAAGACAGCTATGGCTACACCTTC.

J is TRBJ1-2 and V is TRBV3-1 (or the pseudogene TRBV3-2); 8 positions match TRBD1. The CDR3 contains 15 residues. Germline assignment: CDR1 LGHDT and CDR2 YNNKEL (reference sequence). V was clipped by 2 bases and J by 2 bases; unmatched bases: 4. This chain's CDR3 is CASSQRNRGNYGYTF. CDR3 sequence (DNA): TGTGCCAGCAGCCAACGGAACAGGGGGAACTATGGCTACACCTTC.

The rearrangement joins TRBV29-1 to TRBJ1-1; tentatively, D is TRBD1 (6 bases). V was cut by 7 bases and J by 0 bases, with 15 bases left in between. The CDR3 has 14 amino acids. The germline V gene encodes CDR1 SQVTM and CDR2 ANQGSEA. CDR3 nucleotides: TGCAGCGCCGTCGGGGGGGCACTGAACACTGAAGCTTTCTTT. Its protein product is CSAVGGALNTEAFF.

CDR3 coding DNA: TGTGCCAGTAGTCGGCAGGGGATGTCTGAAGCTTTCTTT. It yields the protein CASSRQGMSEAFF. The chain uses TRBV19 and TRBJ1-1; possible D gene TRBD1, 6 bases. The germline V gene encodes CDR1 LNHDA and CDR2 SQIVND (reference sequence). This CDR3 has 13 residues. V lost 5 bases, J lost 6 bases, and 13 bases lay in between.

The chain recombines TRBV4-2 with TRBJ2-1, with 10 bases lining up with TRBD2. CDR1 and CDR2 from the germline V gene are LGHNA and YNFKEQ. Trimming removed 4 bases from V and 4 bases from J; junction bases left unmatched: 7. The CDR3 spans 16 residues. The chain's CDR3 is CASSRGVAGGYNEQFF. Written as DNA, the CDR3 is TGTGCCAGCAGCCGGGGGGTAGCGGGGGGATACAATGAGCAGTTCTTC.

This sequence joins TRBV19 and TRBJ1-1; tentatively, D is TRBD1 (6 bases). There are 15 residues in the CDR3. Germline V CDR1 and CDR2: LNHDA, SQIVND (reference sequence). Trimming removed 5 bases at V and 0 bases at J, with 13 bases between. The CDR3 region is CASSFRGQLNTEAFF. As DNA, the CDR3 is TGTGCCAGTAGTTTTCGCGGACAGTTGAACACTGAAGCTTTCTTT. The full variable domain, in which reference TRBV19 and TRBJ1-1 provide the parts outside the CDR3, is DGGITQSPKYLFRKEGQNVTLSCEQNLNHDAMYWYRQDPGQGLRLIYYSQIVNDFQKGDIAEGYSVSREKKESFPLTVTSAQKNPTAFYLCASSFRGQLNTEAFFGQGTRLTVV.